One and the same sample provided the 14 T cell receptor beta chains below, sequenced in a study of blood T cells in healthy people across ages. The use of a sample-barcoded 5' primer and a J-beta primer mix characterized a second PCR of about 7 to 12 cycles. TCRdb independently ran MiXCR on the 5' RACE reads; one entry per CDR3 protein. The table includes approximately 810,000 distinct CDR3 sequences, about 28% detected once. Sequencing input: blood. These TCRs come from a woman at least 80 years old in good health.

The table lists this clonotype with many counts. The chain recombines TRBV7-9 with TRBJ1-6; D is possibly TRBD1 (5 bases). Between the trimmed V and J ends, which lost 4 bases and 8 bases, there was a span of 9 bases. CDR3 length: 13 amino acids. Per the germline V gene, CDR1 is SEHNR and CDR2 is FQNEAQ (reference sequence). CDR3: CASSSGYDSPLHF. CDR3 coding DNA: TGTGCCAGCAGCTCAGGGTACGATTCACCCCTCCACTTT.

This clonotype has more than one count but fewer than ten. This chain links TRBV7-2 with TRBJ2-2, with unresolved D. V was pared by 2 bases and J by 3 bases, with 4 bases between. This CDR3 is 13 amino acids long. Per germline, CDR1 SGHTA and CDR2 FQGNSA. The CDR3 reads CASSLSYTGELFF. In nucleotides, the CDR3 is TGTGCCAGCAGCTTAAGTTACACCGGGGAGCTGTTTTTT.

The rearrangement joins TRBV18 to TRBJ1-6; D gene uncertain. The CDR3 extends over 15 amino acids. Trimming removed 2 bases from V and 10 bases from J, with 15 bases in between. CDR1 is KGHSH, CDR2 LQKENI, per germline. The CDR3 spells CASSPGRQTGSPLHF. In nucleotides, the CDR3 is TGTGCCAGCTCACCAGGCAGGCAAACTGGATCACCCCTCCACTTT.

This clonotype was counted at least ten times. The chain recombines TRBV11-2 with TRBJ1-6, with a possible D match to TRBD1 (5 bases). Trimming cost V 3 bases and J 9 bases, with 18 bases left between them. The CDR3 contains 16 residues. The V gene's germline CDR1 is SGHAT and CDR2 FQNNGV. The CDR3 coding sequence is TGTGCCAGCAGCTTTAGTCGGATCGGGGCAGCTTCACCCCTCCACTTT. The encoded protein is CASSFSRIGAASPLHF. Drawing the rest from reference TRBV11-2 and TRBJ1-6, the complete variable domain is EAGVAQSPRYKIIEKRQSVAFWCNPISGHATLYWYQQILGQGPKLLIQFQNNGVVDDSQLPKDRFSAERLKGVDSTLKIQPAKLEDSAVYLCASSFSRIGAASPLHFGNGTRLTVT.

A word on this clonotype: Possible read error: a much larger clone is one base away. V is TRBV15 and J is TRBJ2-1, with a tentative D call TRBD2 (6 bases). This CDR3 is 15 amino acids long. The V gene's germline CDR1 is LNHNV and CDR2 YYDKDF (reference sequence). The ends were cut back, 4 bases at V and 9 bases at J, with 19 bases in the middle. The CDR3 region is CATSTPGALCGEQFF. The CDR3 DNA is TGTGCCACCAGCACCCCGGGAGCCCTCTGCGGTGAGCAGTTCTTC.

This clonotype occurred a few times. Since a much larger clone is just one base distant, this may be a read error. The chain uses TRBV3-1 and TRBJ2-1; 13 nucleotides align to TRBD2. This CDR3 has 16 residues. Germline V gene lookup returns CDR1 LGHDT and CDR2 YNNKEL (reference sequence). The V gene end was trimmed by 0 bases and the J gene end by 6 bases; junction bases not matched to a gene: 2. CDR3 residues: CASSQEGLAGRNEQFF. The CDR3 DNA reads TGTGCCAGCAGCCAAGAGGGACTAGCGGGGCGCAATGAGCAGTTCTTC.

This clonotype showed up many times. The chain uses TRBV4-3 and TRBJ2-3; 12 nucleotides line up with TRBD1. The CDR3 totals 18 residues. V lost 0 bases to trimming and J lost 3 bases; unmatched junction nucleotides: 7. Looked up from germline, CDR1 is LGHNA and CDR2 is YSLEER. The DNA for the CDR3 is TGCGCCAGCAGCCAAGAGTGGAGGGACAGGGGGCGAACAGATACGCAGTATTTT. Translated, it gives CASSQEWRDRGRTDTQYF.

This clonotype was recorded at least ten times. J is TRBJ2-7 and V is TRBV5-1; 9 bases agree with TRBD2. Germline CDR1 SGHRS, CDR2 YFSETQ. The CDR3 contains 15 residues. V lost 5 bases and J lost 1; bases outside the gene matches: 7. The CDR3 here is CASSPSGGISYEQYF. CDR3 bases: TGCGCCAGCAGTCCGAGCGGGGGGATTTCCTACGAGCAGTACTTC.

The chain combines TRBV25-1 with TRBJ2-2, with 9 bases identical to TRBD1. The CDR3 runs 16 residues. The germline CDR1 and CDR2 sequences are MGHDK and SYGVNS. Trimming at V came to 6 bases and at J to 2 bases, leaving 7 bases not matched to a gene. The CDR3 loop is CASRGAGQGNTGELFF. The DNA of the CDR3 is TGTGCCAGCAGGGGAGCGGGACAGGGCAACACCGGGGAGCTGTTTTTT. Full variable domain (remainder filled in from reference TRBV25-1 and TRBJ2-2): EADIYQTPRYLVIGTGKKITLECSQTMGHDKMYWYQQDPGMELHLIHYSYGVNSTEKGDLSSESTVSRIRTEHFPLTLESARPSHTSQYLCASRGAGQGNTGELFFGEGSRLTVL.

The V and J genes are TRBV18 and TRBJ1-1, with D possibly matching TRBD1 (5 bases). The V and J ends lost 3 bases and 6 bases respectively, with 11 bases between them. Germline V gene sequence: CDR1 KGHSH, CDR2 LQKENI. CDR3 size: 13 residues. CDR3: CASSPRAGSEAFF. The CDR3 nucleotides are TGTGCCAGCTCACCTAGGGCAGGGTCTGAAGCTTTCTTT.

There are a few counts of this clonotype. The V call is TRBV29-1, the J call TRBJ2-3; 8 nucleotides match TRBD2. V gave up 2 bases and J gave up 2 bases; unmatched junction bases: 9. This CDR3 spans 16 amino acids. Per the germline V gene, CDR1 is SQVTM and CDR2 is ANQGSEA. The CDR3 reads CSVEQGGTRITDTQYF. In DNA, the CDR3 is TGCAGCGTTGAACAAGGAGGGACTAGGATCACAGATACGCAGTATTTT.

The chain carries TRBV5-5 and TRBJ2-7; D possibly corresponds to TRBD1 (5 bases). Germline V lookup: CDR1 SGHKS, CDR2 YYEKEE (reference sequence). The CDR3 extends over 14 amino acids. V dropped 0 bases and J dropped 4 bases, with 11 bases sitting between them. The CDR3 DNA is TGTGCCAGCAGCTTGGCACAGGTGTCTTACGAGCAGTACTTC. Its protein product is CASSLAQVSYEQYF.

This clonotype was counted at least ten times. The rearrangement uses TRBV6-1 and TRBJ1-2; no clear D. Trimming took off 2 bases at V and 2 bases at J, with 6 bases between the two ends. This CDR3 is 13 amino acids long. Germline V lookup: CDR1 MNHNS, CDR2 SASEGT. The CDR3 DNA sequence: TGTGCCAGCAGTGAATCCAGGAACTATGGCTACACCTTC. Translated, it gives CASSESRNYGYTF.

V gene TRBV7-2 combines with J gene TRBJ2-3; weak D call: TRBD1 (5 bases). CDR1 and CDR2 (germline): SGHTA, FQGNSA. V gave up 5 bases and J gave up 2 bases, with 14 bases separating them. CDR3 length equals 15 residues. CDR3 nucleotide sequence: TGTGCCAGCAGCCTAACGGCAGGGCCCACAGATACGCAGTATTTT. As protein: CASSLTAGPTDTQYF.